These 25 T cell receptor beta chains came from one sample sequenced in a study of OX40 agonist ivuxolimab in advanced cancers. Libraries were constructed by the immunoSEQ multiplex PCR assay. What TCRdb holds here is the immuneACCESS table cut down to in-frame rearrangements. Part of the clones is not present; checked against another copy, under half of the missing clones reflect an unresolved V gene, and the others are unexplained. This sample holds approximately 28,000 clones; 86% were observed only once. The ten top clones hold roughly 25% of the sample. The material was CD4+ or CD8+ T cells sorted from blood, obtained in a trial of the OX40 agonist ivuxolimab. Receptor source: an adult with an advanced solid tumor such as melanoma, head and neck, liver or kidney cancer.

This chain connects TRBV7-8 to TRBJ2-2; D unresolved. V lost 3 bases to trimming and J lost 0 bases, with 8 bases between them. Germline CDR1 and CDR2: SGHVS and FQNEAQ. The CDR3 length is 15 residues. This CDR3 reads CASSFNSPNTGELFF. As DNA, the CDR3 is TGTGCCAGCAGCTTTAACAGTCCGAACACCGGGGAGCTGTTTTTT.

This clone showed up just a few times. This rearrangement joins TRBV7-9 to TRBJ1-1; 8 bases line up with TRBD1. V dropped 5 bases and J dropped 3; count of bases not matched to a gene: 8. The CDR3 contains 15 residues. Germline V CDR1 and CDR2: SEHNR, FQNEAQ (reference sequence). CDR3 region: CASSPQTGVDTEAFF. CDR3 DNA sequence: TGTGCCAGCAGCCCCCAGACAGGGGTAGACACTGAAGCTTTCTTT.

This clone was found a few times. This CDR3 is CASTGTGGYEQYF. In nucleotides, the CDR3 is TGTGCCAGTACCGGGACAGGGGGCTACGAGCAGTACTTC. The V and J genes are TRBV19 and TRBJ2-7, with 11 bases identical to TRBD1. Germline CDR1 reads LNHDA; CDR2 reads SQIVND (reference sequence). The ends lost 7 bases at V and 3 bases at J; junction bases unmatched: 2. This CDR3 comprises 13 residues.

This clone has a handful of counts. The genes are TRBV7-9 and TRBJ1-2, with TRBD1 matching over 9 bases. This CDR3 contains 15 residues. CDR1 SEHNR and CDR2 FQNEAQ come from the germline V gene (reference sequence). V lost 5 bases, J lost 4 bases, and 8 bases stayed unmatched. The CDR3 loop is CASSLRTGDGYGYTF. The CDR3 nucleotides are TGTGCCAGCAGCCTCCGGACAGGGGACGGCTATGGCTACACCTTC.

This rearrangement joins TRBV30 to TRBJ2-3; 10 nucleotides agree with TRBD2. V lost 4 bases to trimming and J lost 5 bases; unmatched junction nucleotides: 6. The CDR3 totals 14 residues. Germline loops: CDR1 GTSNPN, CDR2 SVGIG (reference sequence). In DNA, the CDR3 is TGTGCCTGGACAGCGGGAGGGCCTTTAGATACGCAGTATTTT. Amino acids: CAWTAGGPLDTQYF.

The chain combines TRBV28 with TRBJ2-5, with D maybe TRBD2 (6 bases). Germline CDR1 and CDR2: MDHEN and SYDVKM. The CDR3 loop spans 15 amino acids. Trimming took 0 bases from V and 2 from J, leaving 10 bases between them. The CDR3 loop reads CASSLWGGDQETQYF. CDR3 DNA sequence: TGTGCCAGCAGTTTATGGGGCGGGGATCAAGAGACCCAGTACTTC.

The CDR3 nucleotides read TGTGCCAGCAGCTCGTACACAGATACGCAGTATTTT. It codes for CASSSYTDTQYF. The rearrangement joins TRBV9 to TRBJ2-3; D is uncertain. Trimming took off 4 bases at V and 2 bases at J, with 5 bases between the two ends. The CDR3 covers 12 residues. Looked up from germline, CDR1 is SGDLS and CDR2 is YYNGEE.

This CDR3 reads CASSLTGAGKNEQYF. In DNA form, the CDR3 reads TGTGCCAGCAGCTTGACAGGGGCAGGGAAAAACGAGCAGTACTTC. This chain uses TRBV7-2 with TRBJ2-7; 8 bases are shared with TRBD1. Trimming took 3 bases from V and 5 from J; bases not matched to a gene: 9. This CDR3 has 15 residues. Germline V CDR1 and CDR2: SGHTA, FQGNSA.

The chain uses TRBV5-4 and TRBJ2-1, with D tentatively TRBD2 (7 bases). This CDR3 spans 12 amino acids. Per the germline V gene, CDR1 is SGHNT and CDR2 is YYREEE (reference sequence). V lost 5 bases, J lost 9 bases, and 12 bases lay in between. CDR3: CASRNRGGEQFF. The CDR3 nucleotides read TGTGCCAGCAGGAATAGGGGGGGTGAGCAGTTCTTC.

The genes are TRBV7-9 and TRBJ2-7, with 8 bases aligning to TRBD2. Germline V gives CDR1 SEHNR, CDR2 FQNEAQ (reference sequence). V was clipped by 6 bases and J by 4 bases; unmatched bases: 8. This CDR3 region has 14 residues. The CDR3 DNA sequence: TGTGCCAGCAGTGGACAAGCGGGAGTATACGAGCAGTACTTC. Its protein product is CASSGQAGVYEQYF.

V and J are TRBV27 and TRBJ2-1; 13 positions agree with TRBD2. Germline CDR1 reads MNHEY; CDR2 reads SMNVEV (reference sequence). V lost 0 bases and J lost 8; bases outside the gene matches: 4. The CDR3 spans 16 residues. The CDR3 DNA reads TGTGCCAGCAGTTTATCGTGGACTAGCGGGAGTTATGAGCAGTTCTTC. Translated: CASSLSWTSGSYEQFF.

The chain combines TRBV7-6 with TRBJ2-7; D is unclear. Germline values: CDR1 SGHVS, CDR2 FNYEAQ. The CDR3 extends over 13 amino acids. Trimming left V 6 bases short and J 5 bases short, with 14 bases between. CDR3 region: CASSSAVADEQYF. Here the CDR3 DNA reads TGTGCCAGCAGTTCGGCAGTTGCGGACGAGCAGTACTTC.

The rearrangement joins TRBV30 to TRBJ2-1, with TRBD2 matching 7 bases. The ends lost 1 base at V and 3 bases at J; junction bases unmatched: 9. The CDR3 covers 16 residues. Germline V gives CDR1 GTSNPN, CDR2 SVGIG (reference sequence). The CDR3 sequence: CAWSALGEGLYNEQFF. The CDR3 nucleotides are TGTGCCTGGAGTGCATTGGGGGAGGGCCTCTACAATGAGCAGTTCTTC.

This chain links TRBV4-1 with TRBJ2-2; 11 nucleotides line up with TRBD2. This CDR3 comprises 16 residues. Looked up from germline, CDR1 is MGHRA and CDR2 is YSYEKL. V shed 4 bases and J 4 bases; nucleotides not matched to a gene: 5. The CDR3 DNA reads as TGCGCCAGCAGCCCTATAGCGGGAGGGGCCACCGGGGAGCTGTTTTTT. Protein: CASSPIAGGATGELFF.

The CDR3 nucleotides are TGTGCCAGCAGCATGAAGCGGGAGGCAAACATTCAGTACTTC. It specifies CASSMKREANIQYF. The chain uses TRBV7-8 and TRBJ2-4, with TRBD2 matching over 9 bases. There are 14 residues in the CDR3. Germline CDR1 SGHVS, CDR2 FQNEAQ. V shed 5 bases, J shed 6 bases, and the junction held 5 bases outside the gene matches.

The CDR3 is CASSLGFDRGRDETQYF. DNA for the CDR3: TGTGCCAGCAGCTTAGGCTTTGACAGGGGGCGCGATGAGACCCAGTACTTC. The chain recombines TRBV7-6 with TRBJ2-5, with TRBD1 matching over 10 bases. The CDR3 covers 17 residues. The germline CDR1 and CDR2 sequences are SGHVS and FNYEAQ. The trim removed 1 base at V and 5 bases at J, leaving 10 bases unmatched.

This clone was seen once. This CDR3 reads CASSSRTLIGSDTQYF. Here the CDR3 DNA reads TGTGCCAGCAGTTCCCGGACTCTCATCGGGTCAGATACGCAGTATTTT. The V and J genes are TRBV27 and TRBJ2-3; TRBD2 is a possible D gene (5 bases). CDR1 MNHEY and CDR2 SMNVEV come from the germline V gene (reference sequence). V was pared by 4 bases and J by 4 bases, with 18 bases between. CDR3 length: 16 residues.

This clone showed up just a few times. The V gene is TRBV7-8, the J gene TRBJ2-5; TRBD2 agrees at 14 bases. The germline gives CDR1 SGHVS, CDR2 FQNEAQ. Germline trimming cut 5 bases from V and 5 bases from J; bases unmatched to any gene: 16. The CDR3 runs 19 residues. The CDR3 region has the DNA TGTGCCAGCAGCCCAGTCCCGGGACTAGCGGGAGTTGAGGGTGAGACCCAGTACTTC. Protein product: CASSPVPGLAGVEGETQYF. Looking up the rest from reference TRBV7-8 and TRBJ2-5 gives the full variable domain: GAGVSQSPRYKVAKRGQDVALRCDPISGHVSLFWYQQALGQGPEFLTYFQNEAQLDKSGLPSDRFFAERPEGSVSTLKIQRTQQEDSAVYLCASSPVPGLAGVEGETQYFGPGTRLLVL.

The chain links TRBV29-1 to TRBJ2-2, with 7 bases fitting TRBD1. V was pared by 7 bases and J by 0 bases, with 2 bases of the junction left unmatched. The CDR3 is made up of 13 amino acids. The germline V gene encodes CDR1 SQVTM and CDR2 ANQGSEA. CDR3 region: CSGQGPNTGELFF. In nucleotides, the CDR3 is TGCAGCGGACAGGGTCCGAACACCGGGGAGCTGTTTTTT.

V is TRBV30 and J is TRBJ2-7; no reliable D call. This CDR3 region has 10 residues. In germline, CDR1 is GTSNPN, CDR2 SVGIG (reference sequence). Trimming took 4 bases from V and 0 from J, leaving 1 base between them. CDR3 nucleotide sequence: TGTGCCTGGATCTCCTACGAGCAGTACTTC. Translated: CAWISYEQYF. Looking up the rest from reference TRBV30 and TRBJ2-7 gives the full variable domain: SQTIHQWPATLVQPVGSPLSLECTVEGTSNPNLYWYRQAAGRGLQLLFYSVGIGQISSEVPQNLSASRPQDRQFILSSKKLLLSDSGFYLCAWISYEQYFGPGTRLTVT.

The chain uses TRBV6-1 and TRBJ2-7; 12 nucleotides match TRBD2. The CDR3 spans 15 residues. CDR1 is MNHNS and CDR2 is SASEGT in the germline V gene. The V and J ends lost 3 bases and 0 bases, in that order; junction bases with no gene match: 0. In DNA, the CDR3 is TGTGCCAGCAGTGAGACTAGCGGGAGCTCCTACGAGCAGTACTTC. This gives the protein CASSETSGSSYEQYF.

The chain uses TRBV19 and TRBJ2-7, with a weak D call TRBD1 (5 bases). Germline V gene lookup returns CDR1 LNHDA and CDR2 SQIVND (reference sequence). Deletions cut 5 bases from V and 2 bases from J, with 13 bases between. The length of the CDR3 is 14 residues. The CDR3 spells CASSLKQATYEQYF. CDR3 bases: TGTGCCAGTAGTCTGAAACAGGCGACCTACGAGCAGTACTTC.

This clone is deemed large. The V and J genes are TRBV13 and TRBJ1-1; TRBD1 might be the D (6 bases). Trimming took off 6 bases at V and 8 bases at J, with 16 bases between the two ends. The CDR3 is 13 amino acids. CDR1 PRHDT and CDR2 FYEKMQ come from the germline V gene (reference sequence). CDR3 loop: CASSTIHRAEAFF. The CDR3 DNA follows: TGTGCCAGCAGTACGATACACAGGGCCGAAGCTTTCTTT.

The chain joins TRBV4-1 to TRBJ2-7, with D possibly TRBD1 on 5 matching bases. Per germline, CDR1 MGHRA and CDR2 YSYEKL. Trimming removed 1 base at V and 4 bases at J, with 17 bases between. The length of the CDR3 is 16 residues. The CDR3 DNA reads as TGCGCCAGCAGCCAAGGTCAAGGGCAGGGTCGATACGAGCAGTACTTC. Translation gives CASSQGQGQGRYEQYF.

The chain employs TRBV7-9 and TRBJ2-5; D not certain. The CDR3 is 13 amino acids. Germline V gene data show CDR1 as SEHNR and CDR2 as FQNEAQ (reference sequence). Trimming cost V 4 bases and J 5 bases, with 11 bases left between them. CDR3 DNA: TGTGCCAGCAGCTCAGCCCCGCGGGAGACCCAGTACTTC. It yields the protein CASSSAPRETQYF.